Listed below are T cell receptor beta chains from one sample, sequenced in a study of graft-versus-host responses after intestinal transplantation. Assay used: immunoSEQ multiplex PCR; TCRdb lists only in-frame clones, some missing. The sample holds about 98,000 clones, about 82% seen once. The material was PBMCs, obtained 255 days after intestinal transplant. The receptors were sampled from a human patient who received an intestinal transplant, so some T cells may come from the graft donor. Both conserved end residues are part of each CDR3. A D gene is named only where the DNA matches it firmly. Rows give clone size only sometimes, using once, few, many, or a class for an expanded clone.

v_gene	j_gene	d_gene	abundance	CDR3aa	CDR3nt
TRBV25-1	TRBJ2-1	-	-	CASSGLSFPYEQFF	TGTGCCAGCAGTGGACTAAGTTTCCCTTATGAGCAGTTCTTC
TRBV29-1	TRBJ2-2	TRBD2	-	CSVATSGTGGELFF	TGCAGCGTTGCGACTAGCGGTACGGGGGGGGAGCTGTTTTTT
TRBV28	TRBJ2-7	-	-	CASHGSVEDRLPSYEQYF	TGTGCCAGCCACGGTTCGGTGGAAGATAGACTCCCCAGCTACGAGCAGTACTTC
TRBV7-8	TRBJ2-2	-	-	CASSLDRGPGGTGELFF	TGTGCCAGCAGCTTAGACCGGGGACCCGGTGGGACCGGGGAGCTGTTTTTT
TRBV27	TRBJ1-1	-	-	CASSIHTGTMNTEAFF	TGTGCCAGCAGTATACACACCGGGACAATGAACACTGAAGCTTTCTTT
TRBV19	TRBJ2-2	TRBD2	-	CDSKPVAGVFTGELFF	TGTGACAGTAAACCCGTAGCGGGAGTATTCACCGGGGAGCTGTTTTTT
TRBV28	TRBJ1-4	-	-	CASSLDTQASNEKLFF	TGTGCCAGCAGTCTAGATACTCAGGCTTCTAATGAAAAACTGTTTTTT
TRBV5-5	TRBJ2-5	-	-	CASSLGHLGETQYF	TGTGCCAGCAGCTTGGGGCACTTGGGGGAGACCCAGTACTTC
TRBV28	TRBJ2-5	-	-	CATHKGDRETQYF	TGTGCCACCCATAAGGGGGATCGAGAGACCCAGTACTTC
TRBV11-2	TRBJ1-1	-	-	CASSLVGTEAFF	TGTGCCAGCAGCTTAGTGGGCACTGAAGCTTTCTTT
TRBV18	TRBJ2-1	-	few	CASSLLDGNEQFF	TGTGCCAGCTCACTCTTGGACGGAAATGAGCAGTTCTTC
TRBV28	TRBJ2-5	-	-	CASGRTGTNSQETQYF	TGTGCCAGCGGTAGGACCGGAACCAATTCCCAAGAGACCCAGTACTTC
TRBV5-1	TRBJ1-3	-	few	CASSLGSGNTIYF	TGCGCCAGCAGCTTAGGGTCTGGAAACACCATATATTTT
TRBV7-8	TRBJ2-5	-	-	CASSLEPGSLQETQYF	TGTGCCAGCAGCTTAGAACCAGGGAGCTTACAAGAGACCCAGTACTTC
TRBV2	TRBJ2-1	-	-	CASSEVPPPGEQFF	TGTGCCAGCAGTGAAGTCCCCCCCCCGGGGGAGCAGTTCTTC
TRBV7-3	TRBJ1-2	-	-	CASSLDSANYGYTF	TGTGCCAGCAGTCTAGACAGCGCTAACTATGGCTACACCTTC
TRBV6-4	TRBJ2-1	-	-	CASSVTSGVNEQFF	TGTGCCAGCAGTGTTACCAGCGGCGTCAATGAGCAGTTCTTC
TRBV27	TRBJ1-1	-	-	CASSLWSRGFEAFF	TGTGCCAGCAGTTTGTGGTCCAGGGGCTTCGAAGCTTTCTTT
TRBV5-1	TRBJ2-5	-	-	CASSLDTSTVRETQYF	TGCGCCAGCAGCTTGGACACTAGTACGGTCAGGGAGACCCAGTACTTC
TRBV5-6	TRBJ2-1	TRBD2	-	CASSTGLANEQFF	TGTGCCAGCAGCACTGGACTAGCCAATGAGCAGTTCTTC
TRBV7-2	TRBJ1-2	-	-	CASSLGTTYGYTF	TGTGCCAGCAGCTTAGGGACGACCTATGGCTACACCTTC
TRBV2	TRBJ2-1	TRBD1	-	CASSGPGQGYNEQFF	TGTGCCAGCAGCGGACCGGGACAGGGCTACAATGAGCAGTTCTTC
TRBV6-6	TRBJ1-4	-	-	CASRERSGHEKLFF	TGTGCCAGCAGGGAGCGTTCGGGGCATGAAAAACTGTTTTTT
TRBV5-4	TRBJ2-1	-	-	CASSLKRQTSSYNEQFF	TGTGCCAGCAGCTTAAAAAGACAGACAAGCTCCTACAATGAGCAGTTCTTC
TRBV6-6	TRBJ2-7	-	few	CASSYTQGGEQYF	TGTGCCAGCAGTTACACACAGGGCGGCGAGCAGTACTTC
TRBV6-1	TRBJ1-6	TRBD1	few	CASSSGTGGTPLHF	TGTGCCAGCAGCTCCGGGACAGGGGGCACTCCCCTCCACTTT
TRBV25-1	TRBJ2-1	-	-	CASSPIGYNEQFF	TGTGCCAGCAGCCCGATCGGATACAATGAGCAGTTCTTC
TRBV27	TRBJ2-5	TRBD2	few	CASGEREGQETQYF	TGTGCCAGCGGCGAGCGGGAGGGACAAGAGACCCAGTACTTC
TRBV2	TRBJ2-7	TRBD2	-	CASSSSGSKYEQYF	TGTGCCAGCAGTTCTAGCGGATCAAAGTACGAGCAGTACTTC
TRBV2	TRBJ2-7	-	few	CASLQVAYEQYF	TGTGCCAGCCTGCAGGTTGCCTACGAGCAGTACTTC
TRBV5-1	TRBJ1-2	TRBD1	once	CASSLDRTGLYTF	TGCGCCAGCAGTCTGGATCGGACAGGGCTGTACACCTTC
TRBV19	TRBJ1-1	-	once	CASAWTANTEAFF	TGTGCCAGTGCCTGGACGGCGAACACTGAAGCTTTCTTT
TRBV29-1	TRBJ1-1	TRBD1	-	CSGTGGSTEAFF	TGCAGCGGTACAGGGGGCTCGACTGAAGCTTTCTTT
TRBV16	TRBJ1-1	-	-	CASSQRQSTEAFF	TGTGCCAGCAGCCAACGCCAGTCGACTGAAGCTTTCTTT
TRBV4-1	TRBJ1-3	-	-	CASSQEGWTGNTIYF	TGCGCCAGCAGCCAAGAAGGATGGACTGGAAACACCATATATTTT
TRBV4-2	TRBJ2-5	-	-	CASSQEVGGQETQYF	TGTGCCAGCAGCCAAGAGGTCGGGGGCCAAGAGACCCAGTACTTC
TRBV9	TRBJ2-1	-	-	CASSVSGESSYNEQFF	TGTGCCAGCAGCGTAAGCGGCGAGAGCTCCTACAATGAGCAGTTCTTC
TRBV13	TRBJ1-4	-	-	CASTQGMSAEKLFF	TGTGCCAGCACCCAGGGGATGTCTGCTGAAAAACTGTTTTTT
TRBV19	TRBJ1-2	-	once	CASKRRRPNYGYTF	TGTGCCAGTAAACGGAGACGGCCTAACTATGGCTACACCTTC
TRBV11-2	TRBJ2-7	TRBD2	-	CASSFSGRAPEQYF	TGTGCCAGCAGCTTTAGCGGGAGGGCCCCCGAGCAGTACTTC
TRBV4-1	TRBJ2-7	TRBD1	-	CASSQVSGTGPYEQYF	TGCGCCAGCAGCCAAGTGTCCGGGACAGGACCATACGAGCAGTACTTC
TRBV5-4	TRBJ2-1	TRBD2	once	CASSHGSGSGYNEQFF	TGTGCCAGCAGCCATGGAAGCGGGAGCGGGTACAATGAGCAGTTCTTC
TRBV21-1	TRBJ1-4	-	-	CASSKSFQGDEKLFF	TGTGCCAGCAGCAAAAGCTTCCAGGGGGATGAAAAACTGTTTTTT
TRBV5-4	TRBJ2-1	TRBD1	once	CASSGRGLTTNNEQFF	TGTGCCAGCAGCGGAAGGGGGCTAACGACGAACAATGAGCAGTTCTTC
TRBV6-6	TRBJ2-7	TRBD2	-	CASRRVTSGGYEQYF	TGTGCCAGCAGACGCGTAACTAGCGGGGGTTACGAGCAGTACTTC